Listed below are T cell receptor beta chains from one sample, sequenced in a study of post-analysis software for immune sequencing data. MiXCR, run by TCRdb on the PCR reads, gives a single entry per CDR3 protein. Altogether 740,000 or so distinct CDR3 sequences are present, about 50% being singletons, with the ten largest covering around 4.5%. Sequences were obtained from blood. Source of these receptors: a girl between 5 and 17 years old with multiple sclerosis. Both conserved end residues are part of each CDR3. Fields, in order: D gene, clone size, J gene, V gene, CDR3 DNA, CDR3 protein. A D gene is named only where the DNA matches it firmly. Size is omitted from some rows. Given values are once, few, many or a class for expanded clones.

>NA|few|TRBJ2-7|TRBV20-1
TGCAGTGCTAGATTCTCGGAGGGGACCCTCTCCTACGAGCAGTACTTC
CSARFSEGTLSYEQYF
>NA|NA|TRBJ2-3|TRBV29-1
TGCAGCGGAGGTCGGATCGGCGATACGCAGTATTTT
CSGGRIGDTQYF
>NA|few|TRBJ1-1|TRBV10-1
TGCGCCAGCAGTGAAGGGGGATTGGGGACTGAAGCTTTCTTT
CASSEGGLGTEAFF
>NA|NA|TRBJ2-7|TRBV6-1
TGTGCCAGCAGTGATCTAGGTCGGACCTACGAGCAGTACTTC
CASSDLGRTYEQYF
>NA|NA|TRBJ2-7|TRBV5-5
TGTGCCAGCAGCCCCGTGGGACGGGGGGCCCCCTACGAGCAGTACTTC
CASSPVGRGAPYEQYF
>TRBD1|few|TRBJ2-4|TRBV9
TGTGCCAGCAGCGCAACCGGGACAGTGGGGTGGGAGCAGTACTTC
CASSATGTVGWEQYF
>NA|NA|TRBJ1-5|TRBV6-2/TRBV6-3
TGTGCCAGCAGTTACTCGGGCCGCGCGTCGGCCCAGCATTTT
CASSYSGRASAQHF
>NA|NA|TRBJ2-5|TRBV7-6
TGTGCCAGCAGCGCGACCTTCCACCCAAGGGAGACCCAGTACTTC
CASSATFHPRETQYF
>TRBD2|NA|TRBJ2-7|TRBV5-1
TGCGCCAGTGAAACCGGGACTAGCGAGAAGTACGAGCAGTACTTC
CASETGTSEKYEQYF
>NA|few|TRBJ2-1|TRBV7-8
TGTGCCAGCAGCTTAATGGGAGGTAGAGACAATGAGCAGTTCTTC
CASSLMGGRDNEQFF
>NA|NA|TRBJ1-1|TRBV18
TGTGCCAGCTCACCAACTCAGAGGCAGATGAACACTGAAGCTTTCTTT
CASSPTQRQMNTEAFF
>NA|NA|TRBJ2-7|TRBV6-1
TGTGCCAGCAGTGAACAACAGGTTGCCTACGAGCAGTACTTC
CASSEQQVAYEQYF
>NA|many|TRBJ2-7|TRBV5-1
TGCGCCAGCAGCTTGGTCGGGAACGAGCAGTACTTC
CASSLVGNEQYF
>TRBD2|few|TRBJ2-7|TRBV7-7
TGTGCTAGCAGCTTAAGGGAGCGGGAGCAGGCCTACGAGCAGTACTTC
CASSLREREQAYEQYF
>NA|many|TRBJ2-3|TRBV4-2
TGTGCCAGCAGCCAAGAGGGTCCAGGGAGCACAGATACGCAGTATTTT
CASSQEGPGSTDTQYF
>NA|NA|TRBJ2-3|TRBV5-6
TGTGCCAGCAGCTTGGATGCAGATACGCAGTATTTT
CASSLDADTQYF
>NA|NA|TRBJ2-7|TRBV20-1
TGCAGTGCTGGGGACTTCAGCTCCTACGAGCAGTACTTC
CSAGDFSSYEQYF
>TRBD2|NA|TRBJ2-1|TRBV9
TGTGCCAGCAGCGTTCCGACTAGCGGGGGGGCTAATGAGCAGTTCTTC
CASSVPTSGGANEQFF
>NA|NA|TRBJ2-7|TRBV21-1
TGTGCCAGCAGCAATTGGCCCATGCAGGACCATAGCTCCTACGAGCAGTACTTC
CASSNWPMQDHSSYEQYF
>NA|few|TRBJ2-7|TRBV7-9
TGTGCCAGCAGCCCTAACAGGGTTCCCTACGAGCAGTACTTC
CASSPNRVPYEQYF
>NA|NA|TRBJ2-7|TRBV5-6
TGTGCCAGCAGCTTGGGTTTGACCGGGAGTTCCTACGAGCAGTACTTC
CASSLGLTGSSYEQYF
>TRBD1|few|TRBJ1-4|TRBV6-5
TGTGCCAGCAGTTCCGGGGACAGGGGGCTGGGGTACGAAAAACTGTTTTTT
CASSSGDRGLGYEKLFF
>NA|NA|TRBJ2-5|TRBV20-1
TGCAGTGCAGCCATAACAGAGGGGAAGTACTTC
CSAAITEGKYF
>TRBD2|NA|TRBJ2-1|TRBV5-1
TGCGCCAGCAGCCGACTAGCGGGGGTACTTCGAGAGCAGTTCTTC
CASSRLAGVLREQFF
>NA|NA|TRBJ1-1|TRBV20-1
TGCAGGGGGGATACAGGGAGCACTGAAGCTTTCTTT
CRGDTGSTEAFF
>NA|NA|TRBJ2-1|TRBV20-1
TGCAGTGCTAGACGGGGGGCGCGGAATGAGCAGTTCTTC
CSARRGARNEQFF
>TRBD2|once|TRBJ2-1|TRBV14
TGTGCCAGCAGCCATCTAACTAGCGCCCCGATTGAGCAGTTCTTC
CASSHLTSAPIEQFF
>TRBD1|NA|TRBJ1-3|TRBV20-1
TGCAGTGCTAGGGCCGGGACAGGGAGGAACACCATATATTTT
CSARAGTGRNTIYF
>NA|NA|TRBJ1-2|TRBV7-9
TGTGCCATCCCAGGGAGAACCTATGGCCACACCTTC
CAIPGRTYGHTF
>TRBD1|NA|TRBJ2-3|TRBV7-9
TGTGCCAGCAGCTGGTTAAGGACAGGAAGCACAGATACGCAGTATTTT
CASSWLRTGSTDTQYF
>NA|many|TRBJ2-3|TRBV20-1
TGCAGTGCACCAAGGGCTAGCGCCTCAGATACGCAGTATTTT
CSAPRASASDTQYF
>NA|NA|TRBJ1-2|TRBV25-1
TGTGCCAGCAGTGAACAGGGAGGGGGGTATGGCTACACCTTC
CASSEQGGGYGYTF
>TRBD2|NA|TRBJ2-1|TRBV20-1
TGCAGTGCTAGTTCGGCTAGCGGTTCCTACAATGAGCAGTTCTTC
CSASSASGSYNEQFF
>TRBD1|NA|TRBJ2-4|TRBV5-1
TGCGCCAGCAGCTTGGCCGGATCCGGGACAGCGGCTGATACTCAGTACTTC
CASSLAGSGTAADTQYF
>NA|few|TRBJ2-7|TRBV27
TGTGCCAGCAGTTTGGGCAGGGGTAGGGCCTACGAGCAGTACTTC
CASSLGRGRAYEQYF
>TRBD1|NA|TRBJ2-7|TRBV7-9
TGTGCCAGCAGCTATGCGGACAGGGGATTCTACGAGCAGTACTTC
CASSYADRGFYEQYF
>NA|few|TRBJ2-7|TRBV20-1
TGCAGTGGTAGGGGCAGGGGTCCTTTGGGCGAGCAGTACTTC
CSGRGRGPLGEQYF
>NA|NA|TRBJ2-7|TRBV5-1
TGCGCCAGCAGCTTACGGCAGGACTCCTACGAGCAGTACTTC
CASSLRQDSYEQYF
>TRBD1|once|TRBJ2-1|TRBV5-1
TGCGCCAGCAGCGAGGGGGGATACAAAGGACAGGGGATCGATGAGCAGTTCTTC
CASSEGGYKGQGIDEQFF
>NA|NA|TRBJ2-1|TRBV5-1
TGCGCCAGCAGGTCCGGGGACGGTCTTTACAATGAGCAGTTCTTC
CASRSGDGLYNEQFF
>TRBD1|few|TRBJ2-1|TRBV7-9
TGCGCCAGCAGCTCGGGACAGTACAATGAGCAGTTCTTC
CASSSGQYNEQFF
>NA|NA|TRBJ2-5|TRBV5-1
TGCGCCAGCAGCTTGGTTGCAGGGATGGAGACCCAGTACTTC
CASSLVAGMETQYF
>NA|NA|TRBJ2-7|TRBV5-5
TGTGCCAGCAGCTTGTCTGTGGCGATCCACGAGCAGTACTTC
CASSLSVAIHEQYF
>NA|few|TRBJ2-7|TRBV20-1
TGCAGTGCTAGAGTGCCAAGCTCCTACGAGCAGTACTTC
CSARVPSSYEQYF
>TRBD2|NA|TRBJ2-1|TRBV2
TGTGCCAGCAGTCTGGCTAGCGGGTTTTCCTACAATGAGCAGTTCTTC
CASSLASGFSYNEQFF
>NA|NA|TRBJ1-2|TRBV5-1
TGCGCCAGCAGGAGGGAAGGGGGTCATGGCTACACCTTC
CASRREGGHGYTF
>TRBD2|NA|TRBJ2-3|TRBV20-1
TGCAGTGCCGACACGGTGGAGCGGGAACCAGATACGCAGTATTTT
CSADTVEREPDTQYF
>TRBD1|few|TRBJ1-2|TRBV4-1
TGCGCCAGCAGCCACGAGGGACAGGTCTATGGCTACACCTTC
CASSHEGQVYGYTF